These 21 T cell receptor beta chains share one sample of origin, sequenced in a study of blood T cell repertoires in COVID-19. Sequenced by immunoSEQ multiplex PCR; TCRdb stores in-frame clones only, minus some. Of 110,000 or so clones listed, approximately 87% are singletons. Sample: peripheral blood. The receptors derive from a man between 65 and 85 years old who had recovered from COVID-19.

The J gene is TRBJ2-3, the V gene TRBV5-6; weak D call: TRBD2 (6 bases). With 3 bases removed from V and 9 bases from J, the gap between germline ends came to 17 bases. The CDR3 spans 14 residues. Germline V lookup: CDR1 SGHDT, CDR2 YYEEEE. For the CDR3, the DNA is TGTGCCAGCAGCTCCAAACGCGGCGCGGGGACGCAGTATTTT. It translates to CASSSKRGAGTQYF.

The chain carries TRBV5-4 and TRBJ2-7; a possible D gene is TRBD2 (6 bases). The CDR3 covers 14 residues. CDR1 and CDR2 from the germline V gene are SGHNT and YYREEE (reference sequence). V shed 4 bases and J shed 3 bases, with 14 bases lying between them. CDR3 DNA sequence: TGTGCCAGCAGCGGGGGGACCTCCCTCTACGAGCAGTACTTC. This encodes CASSGGTSLYEQYF.

This rearrangement joins TRBV6-2 or TRBV6-3 to TRBJ2-2, with D possibly matching TRBD2 (6 bases). The germline CDR1 and CDR2 sequences are MNHEY and SVGEGT. The CDR3 is 14 amino acids. The ends were cut back, 5 bases at V and 7 bases at J, with 14 bases in the middle. CDR3 in DNA: TGTGCCAGCAGTCCCATGCGGGACGTCGGGGAGCTGTTTTTT. This codes for CASSPMRDVGELFF.

This clone was detected a few times. V gene TRBV10-3 combines with J gene TRBJ2-7; 9 bases are a match to TRBD2. V shed 6 bases, J shed 12 bases, and the junction held 6 bases outside the gene matches. The CDR3 is 11 residues long. The germline V gene has CDR1 ENHRY and CDR2 SYGVKD. This CDR3 reads CAIRVSGSMYF. The CDR3 region has the DNA TGTGCCATCAGAGTTAGCGGGAGCATGTACTTC.

The rearrangement joins TRBV15 to TRBJ2-7; D remains unclear. Germline V gives CDR1 LNHNV, CDR2 YYDKDF (reference sequence). V was trimmed by 8 bases and J by 4 bases, leaving 6 bases between them. The CDR3 is made up of 10 amino acids. CDR3 DNA sequence: TGTGCCACCGGAGATTACGAGCAGTACTTC. The encoded protein is CATGDYEQYF.

This clone was detected only a few times. The rearrangement links TRBV5-1 to TRBJ2-5; 8 bases align to TRBD2. Germline V gene lookup returns CDR1 SGHRS and CDR2 YFSETQ. The junction had 9 bases not matched to a gene; V was cut back by 4 bases and J by 4 bases. This CDR3 spans 15 amino acids. DNA of the CDR3: TGCGCCAGCAGCCCTACGGACGGGAGGGCAGAGACCCAGTACTTC. Residues: CASSPTDGRAETQYF. The full variable domain, with the rest looked up from reference TRBV5-1 and TRBJ2-5, is KAGVTQTPRYLIKTRGQQVTLSCSPISGHRSVSWYQQTPGQGLQFLFEYFSETQRNKGNFPGRFSGRQFSNSRSEMNVSTLELGDSALYLCASSPTDGRAETQYFGPGTRLLVL.

The chain combines TRBV4-1 with TRBJ1-5; D gene ambiguous. This CDR3 spans 13 amino acids. The germline V and J ends were trimmed by 0 bases and 9 bases, with 9 bases remaining between them. Germline V gene sequence: CDR1 MGHRA, CDR2 YSYEKL. CDR3 coding DNA: TGCGCCAGCAGCCAAGACCTCAGTGTGCCCCAGCATTTT. Amino acids: CASSQDLSVPQHF.

The V gene is TRBV24-1, the J gene TRBJ1-1, with D perhaps matching TRBD1 (6 bases). V lost 0 bases and J lost 5, with 15 bases in between. CDR1 is KGHDR and CDR2 is SFDVKD in the germline V gene. This CDR3 region has 16 residues. The CDR3: CATSDLKGDGRTEAFF. As DNA, the CDR3 is TGTGCCACCAGTGATTTGAAGGGGGATGGGAGAACTGAAGCTTTCTTT.

V is TRBV7-6 and J is TRBJ1-2; 9 positions agree with TRBD1. The V gene end was trimmed by 5 bases and the J gene end by 4 bases; junction bases not matched to a gene: 5. Germline loops: CDR1 SGHVS, CDR2 FNYEAQ. The CDR3 loop spans 14 amino acids. The CDR3 is CASSPGQGRYGYTF. The CDR3 region has the DNA TGTGCCAGCAGCCCGGGACAGGGACGCTATGGCTACACCTTC. The full variable domain, with the rest looked up from reference TRBV7-6 and TRBJ1-2, is GAGVSQSPRYKVTKRGQDVALRCDPISGHVSLYWYRQALGQGPEFLTYFNYEAQQDKSGLPNDRFSAERPEGSISTLTIQRTEQRDSAMYRCASSPGQGRYGYTFGSGTRLTVV.

This clone was picked up one time. J is TRBJ2-3 and V is TRBV19; D gene unclear. The CDR3 sequence is 14 residues long. The germline gives CDR1 LNHDA, CDR2 SQIVND (reference sequence). V gave up 1 base and J gave up 3 bases, with 8 bases separating them. CDR3 protein: CASSIVQATDTQYF. In nucleotides, the CDR3 is TGTGCCAGTAGTATAGTCCAGGCGACAGATACGCAGTATTTT.

The V call is TRBV5-1, the J call TRBJ1-1; TRBD1 matches 10 bases. J gave up 0 bases and V 0 bases, and 14 bases lay outside the gene matches. Germline CDR1 SGHRS, CDR2 YFSETQ. The CDR3 covers 20 residues. CDR3 region: CASSLDEGTGAHPMNTEAFF. DNA for the CDR3: TGCGCCAGCAGCTTGGATGAAGGGACAGGGGCGCATCCCATGAACACTGAAGCTTTCTTT.

This rearrangement joins TRBV7-9 to TRBJ1-1, with 8 bases identical to TRBD1. Germline V gene lookup returns CDR1 SEHNR and CDR2 FQNEAQ (reference sequence). Trimming took 1 base from V and 7 from J; bases not matched to a gene: 8. This CDR3 spans 15 amino acids. As DNA, the CDR3 is TGTGCCAGCAGCTTAGGGGGAGCAGGGGGCGATGAAGCTTTCTTT. Residues: CASSLGGAGGDEAFF.

The V call is TRBV6-2 or TRBV6-3, the J call TRBJ2-1, with 7 bases matching TRBD2. The germline CDR1 and CDR2 sequences are MNHEY and SVGEGT. The CDR3 loop spans 17 amino acids. V gave up 4 bases and J gave up 5 bases; unmatched junction bases: 14. The CDR3 sequence is CASSSHLFGLADNEQFF. In DNA form, the CDR3 reads TGTGCCAGCAGTTCCCACTTGTTTGGTCTAGCGGACAATGAGCAGTTCTTC.

The V gene is TRBV5-5, the J gene TRBJ2-7; the match to TRBD1 covers 7 bases. The CDR3 is 15 amino acids. CDR1 and CDR2 (germline): SGHKS, YYEKEE (reference sequence). After removal of 4 bases from V and 0 bases from J, the junction contained 7 bases not matched to a gene. In nucleotides, the CDR3 is TGTGCCAGCAGCCCGAGGACAGGTAGCTCCTACGAGCAGTACTTC. As protein: CASSPRTGSSYEQYF.

The V and J genes are TRBV11-2 and TRBJ2-4; 11 nucleotides line up with TRBD2. Trimming took 5 bases from V and 5 from J; bases not matched to a gene: 5. Germline V gene data show CDR1 as SGHAT and CDR2 as FQNNGV. CDR3 length equals 15 residues. This chain's CDR3 is CASSPGTSGENIQYF. The DNA of the CDR3 is TGTGCCAGCAGCCCTGGGACTAGCGGCGAAAACATTCAGTACTTC.

In DNA, the CDR3 is TGTGCCAGCTCGCCCTCGACAGGGAATGAAAAACTGTTTTTT. This codes for CASSPSTGNEKLFF. V and J are TRBV18 and TRBJ1-4, with 7 bases identical to TRBD1. Germline trimming cut 6 bases from V and 5 bases from J; bases unmatched to any gene: 6. Per germline, CDR1 KGHSH and CDR2 LQKENI. The CDR3 totals 14 residues.

V and J are TRBV11-2 and TRBJ2-2; 10 bases are a match to TRBD1. The CDR3 spans 16 residues. CDR1 is SGHAT, CDR2 FQNNGV, per germline. With V trimmed by 5 bases and J by 4 bases, 7 bases remained unmatched. CDR3 nucleotide sequence: TGTGCCAGCAGCCCTCCGGGACAGGGGTTCACCGGGGAGCTGTTTTTT. Translation: CASSPPGQGFTGELFF.

The rearrangement joins TRBV4-1 to TRBJ2-5, with a possible D match to TRBD2 (6 bases). The CDR3 totals 15 residues. The V gene lost 1 base and the J gene lost 5 bases, with 14 bases spanning the gap. Germline values: CDR1 MGHRA, CDR2 YSYEKL. CDR3 in DNA: TGCGCCAGCAGCCAAGTGTCCAGGAGCGGGGAGACCCAGTACTTC. Amino acid sequence: CASSQVSRSGETQYF.

This clone was seen only once. The rearrangement links TRBV19 to TRBJ1-4; TRBD1 matches 7 bases. The V gene's germline CDR1 is LNHDA and CDR2 SQIVND (reference sequence). Trimming cost V 6 bases and J 0 bases; bases outside gene matches: 13. This CDR3 has 18 amino acids. Here the CDR3 DNA reads TGTGCCAGTAGGAGAAAGAGGGACAGCTTCGCAACTAATGAAAAACTGTTTTTT. Translated: CASRRKRDSFATNEKLFF.

This clone was seen only once. The same CDR3 also results from other DNA sequences found in this sample. The J gene is TRBJ1-2, the V gene TRBV2; D ambiguous. CDR1 is SNHLY and CDR2 is FYNNEI in the germline V gene. The CDR3 has 13 residues. V gave up 4 bases and J gave up 4 bases, with 10 bases separating them. The CDR3 is CASSAGGSYGYTF. The CDR3 coding sequence is TGTGCCAGCAGTGCTGGAGGATCCTATGGCTACACCTTC.

The J gene is TRBJ1-3, the V gene TRBV16; D is perhaps TRBD1 (6 bases). Trimming cost V 4 bases and J 0 bases, with 13 bases left between them. CDR1 KGHSY and CDR2 FQNENV come from the germline V gene. CDR3 size: 16 residues. CDR3 coding DNA: TGTGCCAGCAGCCTAGTGGACAGTCGCTCTGGAAACACCATATATTTT. It translates to CASSLVDSRSGNTIYF.